A single sample gave rise to the 20 T cell receptor beta chains below, sequenced in a study of cytomegalovirus exposure and HLA in healthy donors. Data came from immunoSEQ multiplex PCR; TCRdb stores just in-frame clones and leaves some out. The sample carries some 150,000 clones, 85% to 90% recorded once. Sequencing was performed on PBMCs. The receptors derive from a woman aged 18-30 years in good health and CMV-seropositive.

A word on this clone: The junction differs from germline at one of its ends, possibly a read error. This rearrangement joins TRBV25-1 to TRBJ1-4, with D perhaps matching TRBD1 (6 bases). Germline CDR1 reads MGHDK; CDR2 reads SYGVNS. The CDR3 sequence is 16 residues long. This CDR3 is CASSEWTAKGFEILFF. The CDR3 DNA sequence: TGTGCCAGCAGTGAATGGACAGCAAAAGGCTTTGAAATACTGTTTTTT.

This clone has a single count. The CDR3 nucleotides read TGTGCCAGCAGCCAAAGTGAGGACTTCTCTGGAAACACCATATATTTT. Translated, it gives CASSQSEDFSGNTIYF. The rearrangement joins TRBV4-2 to TRBJ1-3; D is undetermined. The CDR3 is 16 residues long. The germline V gene encodes CDR1 LGHNA and CDR2 YNFKEQ. Trimming stripped 2 bases from V and 0 bases from J, with 11 bases between.

The chain carries TRBV5-1 and TRBJ2-2, with 11 positions matching TRBD2. In germline, CDR1 is SGHRS, CDR2 YFSETQ. The V and J ends lost 7 bases and 1 base, in that order; junction bases with no gene match: 3. This CDR3 region has 15 residues. The DNA of the CDR3 is TGCGCCAGCCTAGCGGGGGGCCTGAACACCGGGGAGCTGTTTTTT. Translated, it gives CASLAGGLNTGELFF.

This sequence joins TRBV5-4 and TRBJ2-1; 11 bases agree with TRBD2. This CDR3 region has 17 residues. V dropped 0 bases and J dropped 4; count of bases not matched to a gene: 6. CDR1 and CDR2 from the germline V gene are SGHNT and YYREEE (reference sequence). The CDR3 DNA follows: TGTGCCAGCAGCTTGGCTGGAGTAGCGGGGGGGTACAATGAGCAGTTCTTC. The encoded protein is CASSLAGVAGGYNEQFF.

This chain uses TRBV11-3 with TRBJ2-2; weak D call: TRBD2 (5 bases). The CDR3 spans 17 residues. Germline V gene lookup returns CDR1 SGHNT and CDR2 YENEEA. The V end was cut by 3 bases, the J end by 5 bases, with 19 bases between. CDR3 nucleotides: TGTGCCAGCAGCTTTCGAACTAGTATCGGGAAGACCGGGGAGCTGTTTTTT. It codes for CASSFRTSIGKTGELFF.

This clone has only one observation. DNA for the CDR3: TGTGCCAGCAGTCTGGGACAGGGGGACTACGAGCAGTACTTC. Its protein product is CASSLGQGDYEQYF. The rearrangement uses TRBV2 and TRBJ2-5, with 11 nucleotides matching TRBD1. TRBJ2-7 explains the end of the DNA better; the J call may be wrong. Germline CDR1 SNHLY, CDR2 FYNNEI. The CDR3 is made up of 14 amino acids.

The V and J genes are TRBV28 and TRBJ1-6, with 8 nucleotides matching TRBD1. The CDR3 totals 15 residues. Germline V gene sequence: CDR1 MDHEN, CDR2 SYDVKM. Trimming removed 5 bases from V and 9 bases from J; junction bases left unmatched: 9. DNA for the CDR3: TGTGCCAGCAGTCCACAGGGGGGCCCCGTTTCACCCCTCCACTTT. It yields the protein CASSPQGGPVSPLHF.

V gene TRBV9 combines with J gene TRBJ2-2; no firm D call. CDR3 length: 12 amino acids. Germline V lookup: CDR1 SGDLS, CDR2 YYNGEE. The V end lost 2 bases, the J end lost 7 bases, and 6 bases lay between the germline ends. This chain's CDR3 is CASSVRLGELFF. The CDR3 bases are TGTGCCAGCAGCGTTCGTCTCGGGGAGCTGTTTTTT.

The J gene is TRBJ2-3, the V gene TRBV5-8, with D possibly matching TRBD1 (6 bases). The CDR3 is made up of 16 amino acids. Germline V gene data show CDR1 as SGHTS and CDR2 as YDEGEE. V was pared by 2 bases and J by 0 bases, with 13 bases between. CDR3 bases: TGTGCCAGCAGCTTAGAGGACAGCTATAGCACAGATACGCAGTATTTT. Amino acids: CASSLEDSYSTDTQYF.

V gene TRBV7-8 combines with J gene TRBJ2-7; 7 bases line up with TRBD1. Germline-derived CDR1 and CDR2 are SGHVS and FQNEAQ. V dropped 0 bases and J dropped 1; count of bases not matched to a gene: 3. CDR3 length: 15 amino acids. CDR3 loop: CASSLAPDRSYEQYF. The CDR3 nucleotides are TGTGCCAGCAGCTTAGCGCCGGACAGGTCCTACGAGCAGTACTTC.

This clone appeared once. V usage is TRBV11-2 and J usage is TRBJ2-7, with 14 positions matching TRBD2. Unmatched junction bases numbered 8, after V lost 4 bases and J lost 3 bases. Germline CDR1 SGHAT, CDR2 FQNNGV. The CDR3 is 17 residues long. In DNA form, the CDR3 reads TGTGCCAGCAGCTCTCCGACTAGCGGGGGGGGTCGCTACGAGCAGTACTTC. Protein product: CASSSPTSGGGRYEQYF.

The chain couples TRBV7-6 to TRBJ1-5; 12 bases align to TRBD1. This CDR3 spans 15 amino acids. V lost 5 bases to trimming and J lost 10 bases; unmatched junction nucleotides: 9. Germline assignment: CDR1 SGHVS and CDR2 FNYEAQ. This chain's CDR3 is CASSPGTGGLGPQHF. As DNA, the CDR3 is TGTGCCAGCAGCCCTGGGACAGGGGGCTTGGGACCCCAGCATTTT.

J is TRBJ1-5 and V is TRBV28, with D unclear. The CDR3 is made up of 13 amino acids. CDR1 and CDR2 (germline): MDHEN, SYDVKM. V was cut by 7 bases and J by 0 bases, with 7 bases left in between. CDR3 protein: CASIGGSNQPQHF. CDR3 nucleotides: TGTGCCAGCATTGGAGGTAGCAATCAGCCCCAGCATTTT.

V gene TRBV6-5 combines with J gene TRBJ2-7; TRBD2 matches 7 bases. CDR3 length: 12 amino acids. Germline CDR1 is MNHEY and CDR2 is SVGAGI. V gave up 6 bases and J gave up 2 bases; unmatched junction bases: 1. CDR3 DNA sequence: TGTGCCAGCAGCGGGGGGACCTACGAGCAGTACTTC. Translated, it gives CASSGGTYEQYF.

The chain carries TRBV7-8 and TRBJ2-5; no clear D gene. The CDR3 runs 15 residues. V lost 2 bases and J lost 4, with 14 bases in between. The germline CDR1 and CDR2 sequences are SGHVS and FQNEAQ. The CDR3 is CASSLNSRSIETQYF. CDR3 nucleotide sequence: TGTGCCAGCAGCTTAAATTCCCGGTCTATAGAGACCCAGTACTTC.

The CDR3 loop is CASTLAGDEQFF. Written as DNA, the CDR3 is TGTGCCAGCACCTTGGCGGGGGATGAGCAGTTCTTC. V gene TRBV13 combines with J gene TRBJ2-1; 7 bases map to TRBD2. The germline V gene encodes CDR1 PRHDT and CDR2 FYEKMQ (reference sequence). The CDR3 runs to 12 residues. V dropped 7 bases and J dropped 8; count of bases not matched to a gene: 5.

The chain combines TRBV5-4 with TRBJ2-3, with TRBD2 matching 8 bases. Germline CDR1 SGHNT, CDR2 YYREEE (reference sequence). V trimming: 4 bases; J trimming: 9 bases; junction bases outside the gene matches: 10. This CDR3 is built from 14 residues. DNA for the CDR3: TGTGCCAGCAGCGAGGGACTAGACTACGGGACGCAGTATTTT. It specifies CASSEGLDYGTQYF.

V is TRBV29-1 and J is TRBJ2-7; a possible D gene is TRBD1 (6 bases). This CDR3 region has 15 residues. The V gene's germline CDR1 is SQVTM and CDR2 ANQGSEA. Deletions cut 6 bases from V and 5 bases from J, with 23 bases between. CDR3 in DNA: TGCAGCGTACAGCGGACAGATCCCCCGATTAACGAGCAGTACTTC. As protein: CSVQRTDPPINEQYF.

V is TRBV9 and J is TRBJ2-5; 12 bases are a match to TRBD2. V lost 0 bases and J lost 5; bases outside the gene matches: 5. CDR3 length: 16 amino acids. Germline CDR1 SGDLS, CDR2 YYNGEE. Here the CDR3 reads CASSVASGGVPETQYF. The CDR3 region has the DNA TGTGCCAGCAGCGTAGCTAGCGGGGGGGTCCCGGAGACCCAGTACTTC.

The chain combines TRBV9 with TRBJ2-5, with TRBD1 identical over 8 bases. The junction had 6 bases not matched to a gene; V was cut back by 0 bases and J by 2 bases. CDR1 and CDR2 from the germline V gene are SGDLS and YYNGEE. The CDR3 extends over 16 amino acids. The CDR3 here is CASSVAAGGWQETQYF. The CDR3 nucleotides read TGTGCCAGCAGCGTAGCTGCAGGGGGCTGGCAAGAGACCCAGTACTTC.